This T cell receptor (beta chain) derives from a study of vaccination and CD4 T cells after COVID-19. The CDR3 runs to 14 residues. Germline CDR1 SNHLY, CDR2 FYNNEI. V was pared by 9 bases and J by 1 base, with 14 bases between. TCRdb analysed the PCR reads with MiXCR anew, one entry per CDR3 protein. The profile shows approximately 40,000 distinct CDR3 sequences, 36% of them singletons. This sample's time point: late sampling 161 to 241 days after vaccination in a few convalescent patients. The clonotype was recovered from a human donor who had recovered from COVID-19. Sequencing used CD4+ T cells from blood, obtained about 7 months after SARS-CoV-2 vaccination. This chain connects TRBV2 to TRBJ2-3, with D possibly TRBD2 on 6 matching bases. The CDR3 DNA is TGTGCCAGTTCGCGGGACTCTCGCACAGATACGCAGTATTTT. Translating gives CASSRDSRTDTQYF.